What follows are 30 T cell receptor beta chains derived from one specimen sequenced in a study of T cells after yellow fever vaccination. From the 5' RACE reads, TCRdb called clonotypes with MiXCR, one entry per CDR3 protein. The table includes 450,000 to 600,000 distinct CDR3 sequences, about a sixth detected once. Sample: PBMCs, taken about 5 days after the first yellow fever vaccination. Receptors originate from a young man who received the YFV17D yellow fever vaccine.

The chain combines TRBV5-5 with TRBJ2-3; 9 bases match TRBD2. CDR1 SGHKS and CDR2 YYEKEE come from the germline V gene (reference sequence). The V and J ends lost 6 bases and 1 base, in that order; junction bases with no gene match: 6. The CDR3 sequence is 15 residues long. In DNA, the CDR3 is TGTGCCAGCAAGCCTAGCGGGGTGGGCACAGATACGCAGTATTTT. Translating it yields CASKPSGVGTDTQYF.

The genes are TRBV29-1 and TRBJ2-1; D unclear. The germline CDR1 and CDR2 sequences are SQVTM and ANQGSEA. The V end was cut by 7 bases, the J end by 0 bases, with 10 bases between. This CDR3 has 13 residues. The CDR3 spells CSAASLSYNEQFF. The CDR3 nucleotides are TGCAGCGCCGCAAGTCTCTCCTACAATGAGCAGTTCTTC.

This chain uses TRBV5-1 with TRBJ1-2; D is ambiguous. The CDR3 length is 16 residues. Trimming took off 0 bases at V and 0 bases at J, with 12 bases between the two ends. Germline lookup yields CDR1 SGHRS and CDR2 YFSETQ. CDR3 region: CASSLALGIANYGYTF. CDR3 bases: TGCGCCAGCAGCTTGGCCTTGGGGATCGCTAACTATGGCTACACCTTC.

The chain couples TRBV15 to TRBJ2-7; 8 nucleotides agree with TRBD2. This CDR3 is 17 amino acids long. Germline assignment: CDR1 LNHNV and CDR2 YYDKDF (reference sequence). V gave up 4 bases and J gave up 2 bases; unmatched junction bases: 13. CDR3 protein: CATSTYPGTRETYEQYF. CDR3 DNA: TGTGCCACCAGCACTTACCCCGGGACTAGGGAGACCTACGAGCAGTACTTC.

The J gene is TRBJ1-2, the V gene TRBV3-1; perhaps TRBD1 as D (6 bases). The CDR3 is made up of 14 amino acids. Germline assignment: CDR1 LGHDT and CDR2 YNNKEL (reference sequence). The V gene lost 1 base and the J gene lost 6 bases, with 12 bases spanning the gap. CDR3 in amino acids: CASSQGGGLDGYTF. The CDR3 DNA reads as TGTGCCAGCAGCCAAGGTGGGGGGCTGGATGGCTACACCTTC.

This chain connects TRBV12-3 or TRBV12-4 to TRBJ2-7, with TRBD1 matching 9 bases. V was clipped by 6 bases and J by 4 bases; unmatched bases: 10. The CDR3 totals 15 residues. CDR3 DNA sequence: TGTGCCAGCAGACCACAGGGGGCTGGCAGGTACGAGCAGTACTTC. Its translation is CASRPQGAGRYEQYF.

A few counts support this clonotype. V is TRBV7-2 and J is TRBJ1-1; 10 bases are a match to TRBD1. After removal of 4 bases from V and 5 bases from J, the junction contained 1 base not matched to a gene. The CDR3 is made up of 13 amino acids. The germline V gene has CDR1 SGHTA and CDR2 FQGNSA. The CDR3 reads CASSSDRGTEAFF. The CDR3 DNA sequence: TGTGCCAGCAGCTCGGACAGGGGGACTGAAGCTTTCTTT.

The chain has TRBV7-9 and TRBJ1-1, with D perhaps TRBD1 (5 bases). In germline, CDR1 is SEHNR, CDR2 FQNEAQ (reference sequence). This CDR3 comprises 14 residues. Trimming left V 1 base short and J 10 bases short, with 16 bases between. CDR3 coding DNA: TGTGCCAGCAGCTTAGAGGGGATGGGGGAACGAGCTTTCTTT. This encodes CASSLEGMGERAFF.

In this sample, this clonotype turned up a few times. V usage is TRBV12-3 or TRBV12-4 and J usage is TRBJ2-1, with 7 bases that match TRBD2. With 6 bases clipped from V and 6 bases from J, the junction kept 14 bases outside the gene matches. There are 16 residues in the CDR3. The CDR3 is CASRDRTGGRGNEQFF. CDR3 nucleotide sequence: TGTGCCAGCAGGGATCGGACTGGAGGGAGGGGCAATGAGCAGTTCTTC.

This rearrangement joins TRBV6-2 or TRBV6-3 to TRBJ2-3, with D hard to call. The V end lost 5 bases, the J end lost 1 base, and 10 bases lay between the germline ends. The CDR3 is made up of 14 amino acids. Germline CDR1 MNHEY, CDR2 SVGEGT. DNA for the CDR3: TGTGCCAGCAGTACCCGAAGGGGCACAGATACGCAGTATTTT. It encodes CASSTRRGTDTQYF.

A few counts support this clonotype. The rearrangement links TRBV2 to TRBJ2-2, with D hard to call. Looked up from germline, CDR1 is SNHLY and CDR2 is FYNNEI. This CDR3 contains 16 residues. The V end was cut by 0 bases, the J end by 1 base, with 9 bases between. CDR3 coding DNA: TGTGCCAGCAGTGAAGCGCTTCTACAGAACACCGGGGAGCTGTTTTTT. Protein product: CASSEALLQNTGELFF.

The CDR3 is CASSVAASGGLSYNEQFF. Written as DNA, the CDR3 is TGTGCCAGCAGCGTAGCGGCTAGCGGGGGGCTCTCCTACAATGAGCAGTTCTTC. This chain connects TRBV9 to TRBJ2-1, with 11 nucleotides matching TRBD2. Germline CDR1 and CDR2: SGDLS and YYNGEE. The CDR3 runs to 18 residues. V trimming: 0 bases; J trimming: 0 bases; junction bases outside the gene matches: 5.

This clonotype was recorded a few times. This chain joins TRBV5-1 and TRBJ2-2, with TRBD2 matching over 12 bases. V dropped 4 bases and J dropped 3; count of bases not matched to a gene: 7. The CDR3 totals 17 residues. Germline CDR1 reads SGHRS; CDR2 reads YFSETQ. This chain's CDR3 is CASSRQTSGGDTGELFF. DNA of the CDR3: TGCGCCAGCAGCCGACAGACTAGCGGGGGAGACACCGGGGAGCTGTTTTTT.

This clonotype was seen only a few times. The chain recombines TRBV12-3 or TRBV12-4 with TRBJ2-3; D may be TRBD2 (6 bases). With 5 bases removed from V and 2 bases from J, the gap between germline ends came to 11 bases. The CDR3 totals 14 residues. CDR3 nucleotides: TGTGCCAGCAGTAGGACTACGCCCACAGATACGCAGTATTTT. Translated: CASSRTTPTDTQYF.

This clonotype has only a few counts. The rearrangement joins TRBV27 to TRBJ2-7, with no clear D. Trimming left V 6 bases short and J 4 bases short, with 13 bases between. The CDR3 totals 13 residues. Germline V gene data show CDR1 as MNHEY and CDR2 as SMNVEV (reference sequence). The chain's CDR3 is CASSLSERYEQYF. The CDR3, as DNA: TGTGCCAGCAGCCTGTCCGAGAGGTACGAGCAGTACTTC.

The chain employs TRBV20-1 and TRBJ2-3, with D hard to call. Germline V gene lookup returns CDR1 DFQATT and CDR2 SNEGSKA (reference sequence). Trimming took off 3 bases at V and 2 bases at J, with 21 bases between the two ends. The CDR3 covers 17 residues. CDR3 nucleotide sequence: TGCAGTGCTAGGGAATATAACCCGCTTTTTTCCACAGATACGCAGTATTTT. It specifies CSAREYNPLFSTDTQYF.

The rearrangement links TRBV29-1 to TRBJ2-1, with 7 bases fitting TRBD2. The CDR3 is 14 residues long. V shed 7 bases and J 3 bases; nucleotides not matched to a gene: 9. Germline CDR1 reads SQVTM; CDR2 reads ANQGSEA. CDR3 DNA sequence: TGCAGCGCGTTTCGGGGGGTACTCTACAATGAGCAGTTCTTC. This sequence encodes CSAFRGVLYNEQFF.

Only a few counts were recorded for this clonotype. The CDR3 bases are TGTGCCAGCAGCAAAGCGCTTTGTTCTGGGTCGACCCAAGAGACCCAGTACTTC. Protein product: CASSKALCSGSTQETQYF. The chain combines TRBV21-1 with TRBJ2-5. TRBV21-1 is a pseudogene segment. The CDR3 runs 18 residues.

The chain combines TRBV6-1 with TRBJ1-5; 10 bases are shared with TRBD1. This CDR3 contains 15 residues. Losses at the gene ends were 4 bases for V and 7 bases for J; bases not matched to a gene: 7. CDR1 MNHNS and CDR2 SASEGT come from the germline V gene. Here the CDR3 reads CASSVTGGAGQPQHF. CDR3 sequence (DNA): TGTGCCAGCAGTGTGACAGGGGGCGCCGGGCAGCCCCAGCATTTT.

This chain uses TRBV20-1 with TRBJ2-1; 8 bases are a match to TRBD2. Germline lookup yields CDR1 DFQATT and CDR2 SNEGSKA (reference sequence). This CDR3 is built from 16 residues. Losses at the gene ends were 2 bases for V and 8 bases for J; bases not matched to a gene: 14. CDR3 nucleotides: TGCAGTGCTAGATCTCCGGGAGGGGGGGCGCACGATGAGCAGTTCTTC. Encoded protein: CSARSPGGGAHDEQFF.

The sample holds a few counts of this clonotype. The gene calls are TRBV5-1 and TRBJ2-7, with 8 bases fitting TRBD2. J gave up 7 bases and V 1 base, and 13 bases lay outside the gene matches. CDR1 and CDR2 from the germline V gene are SGHRS and YFSETQ. CDR3 length equals 16 residues. The CDR3 DNA reads TGCGCCAGCAGCTTGAGGGGTAGCGGGGTCCTCGGGGAGCAGTACTTC. It specifies CASSLRGSGVLGEQYF.

This clonotype was found many times. CDR3 nucleotides: TGTGCCAGCAGCCAGCACGCCGGGAGAGAGGTCAATGAGCAGTTCTTC. This encodes CASSQHAGREVNEQFF. This chain uses TRBV7-2 with TRBJ2-1; tentatively, D is TRBD2 (6 bases). Germline CDR1 reads SGHTA; CDR2 reads FQGNSA. Trimming pared 5 bases from V and 6 bases from J, leaving 20 bases between. The CDR3 extends over 16 amino acids.

This chain uses TRBV3-1 with TRBJ2-7, with D tentatively TRBD1 (6 bases). The CDR3 sequence is 22 residues long. Trimming pared 0 bases from V and 1 base from J, leaving 31 bases between. Per the germline V gene, CDR1 is LGHDT and CDR2 is YNNKEL (reference sequence). CDR3 sequence: CASSQDSGIIDRCSPTSYEQYF. CDR3 DNA sequence: TGTGCCAGCAGCCAAGATTCTGGTATCATCGACAGGTGTTCTCCTACGTCCTACGAGCAGTACTTC.

The rearrangement links TRBV29-1 to TRBJ2-3; TRBD1 might be the D (6 bases). Germline loops: CDR1 SQVTM, CDR2 ANQGSEA. The CDR3 has 12 residues. The ends were cut back, 7 bases at V and 5 bases at J, with 13 bases in the middle. CDR3 sequence reads: CSGGQTGDTQYF. CDR3 DNA sequence: TGCAGCGGGGGGCAGACAGGAGATACGCAGTATTTT.

The CDR3, as DNA: TGTGCCAGCATTATCTCGTGGGGCGGCACTGAAGCTTTCTTT. Translation gives CASIISWGGTEAFF. The rearrangement uses TRBV27 and TRBJ1-1, with D tentatively TRBD1 (5 bases). Germline V gives CDR1 MNHEY, CDR2 SMNVEV (reference sequence). CDR3 length: 14 residues. The germline V and J ends were trimmed by 7 bases and 4 bases, with 16 bases remaining between them.

The chain recombines TRBV5-1 with TRBJ1-1; TRBD1 agrees at 8 bases. CDR3 length: 16 amino acids. With V trimmed by 0 bases and J by 3 bases, 7 bases remained unmatched. CDR1 SGHRS and CDR2 YFSETQ come from the germline V gene. CDR3 in amino acids: CASSLASGGADTEAFF. CDR3 sequence (DNA): TGCGCCAGCAGCTTGGCCTCAGGGGGCGCGGACACTGAAGCTTTCTTT.

The chain uses TRBV20-1 and TRBJ1-1; the match to TRBD1 covers 7 bases. J was trimmed by 7 bases and V by 7 bases; bases with no gene match: 6. The germline gives CDR1 DFQATT, CDR2 SNEGSKA (reference sequence). This CDR3 spans 11 amino acids. The CDR3 DNA is TGCAGTGTTCGGGGGGACAGTGAAGCTTTCTTT. Translating it yields CSVRGDSEAFF.

The DNA of the CDR3 is TGTGCCAGCAGTTACTCCTCGACAGGGTGGGCCAAAAACATTCAGTACTTC. Residues: CASSYSSTGWAKNIQYF. The chain carries TRBV6-5 and TRBJ2-4; 7 nucleotides match TRBD1. V lost 0 bases, J lost 1 base, and 6 bases stayed unmatched. The CDR3 has 17 amino acids. In germline, CDR1 is MNHEY, CDR2 SVGAGI.

The J gene is TRBJ1-4, the V gene TRBV4-1; no definite D call. The CDR3 is 17 amino acids. CDR1 and CDR2 (germline): MGHRA, YSYEKL. Trimming removed 0 bases at V and 10 bases at J, with 21 bases between. CDR3 protein: CASSQDRTEGNGGKLFF. The CDR3 DNA sequence: TGCGCCAGCAGCCAAGATCGCACTGAGGGAAACGGCGGAAAACTGTTTTTT.

The chain combines TRBV12-3 or TRBV12-4 with TRBJ2-2, with TRBD1 matching 7 bases. V dropped 3 bases and J dropped 7; count of bases not matched to a gene: 11. This CDR3 contains 16 residues. In DNA, the CDR3 is TGTGCCAGCAGTTTCGATGTTACAGGGGCGGACGGGGAGCTGTTTTTT. It specifies CASSFDVTGADGELFF.